Presented here are 28 T cell receptor beta chains from one specimen sequenced in a study of cytomegalovirus exposure and HLA in healthy donors. The PCR employed 60 Vbeta primers together with 13 Jbeta primers. Profiling relied on immunoSEQ multiplex PCR, and the TCRdb table lists in-frame clones only, not all of them. Reported are roughly 200,000 clones; the ten largest clones contain about 6.5%. Material for sequencing was PBMCs. These receptors all stem from a man aged 30-40 years in good health and CMV-seronegative.

The chain has TRBV9 and TRBJ2-5; TRBD1 agrees at 9 bases. CDR1 is SGDLS and CDR2 is YYNGEE in the germline V gene. The CDR3 spans 14 residues. V lost 3 bases, J lost 5 bases, and 5 bases stayed unmatched. CDR3 DNA sequence: TGTGCCAGCAGCGCAGGACAGGGGATGGAGACCCAGTACTTC. This sequence encodes CASSAGQGMETQYF.

V gene TRBV7-2 combines with J gene TRBJ2-5; TRBD2 might be the D (6 bases). Germline V lookup: CDR1 SGHTA, CDR2 FQGNSA. The CDR3 is 13 residues long. V was pared by 5 bases and J by 5 bases, with 12 bases between. This CDR3 is CASSVTREETQYF. In DNA, the CDR3 is TGTGCCAGCAGCGTGACTAGGGAGGAGACCCAGTACTTC.

This sequence joins TRBV28 and TRBJ1-1; D is unresolved. CDR1 MDHEN and CDR2 SYDVKM come from the germline V gene. CDR3 size: 14 residues. V was pared by 5 bases and J by 2 bases, with 12 bases between. CDR3 nucleotide sequence: TGTGCCAGCAGTCCACCTACGGGTAACACTGAAGCTTTCTTT. It specifies CASSPPTGNTEAFF.

This chain uses TRBV28 with TRBJ1-4, with a weak D call TRBD1 (5 bases). Germline V lookup: CDR1 MDHEN, CDR2 SYDVKM. Trimming pared 5 bases from V and 6 bases from J, leaving 19 bases between. This CDR3 region has 16 residues. In nucleotides, the CDR3 is TGTGCCAGCAGTGCTAAAAAACTATCGGGGGATGAAAAACTGTTTTTT. It codes for CASSAKKLSGDEKLFF.

The chain employs TRBV19 and TRBJ2-7; 7 bases map to TRBD2. Germline lookup yields CDR1 LNHDA and CDR2 SQIVND (reference sequence). The junction had 10 bases not matched to a gene; V was cut back by 6 bases and J by 2 bases. The CDR3 sequence is 15 residues long. Written as DNA, the CDR3 is TGTGCCAGTAGCGTTTTAGCGGGCTCCACCTACGAGCAGTACTTC. It yields the protein CASSVLAGSTYEQYF.

The gene calls are TRBV28 and TRBJ1-1; 12 positions match TRBD1. Per germline, CDR1 MDHEN and CDR2 SYDVKM. V lost 4 bases and J lost 1; bases outside the gene matches: 4. This CDR3 spans 16 amino acids. The CDR3 reads CASSSGTGGANTEAFF. For the CDR3, the DNA is TGTGCCAGCAGTTCCGGGACAGGGGGCGCGAACACTGAAGCTTTCTTT.

The rearrangement uses TRBV10-3 and TRBJ2-1, with 8 bases fitting TRBD2. After removal of 5 bases from V and 0 bases from J, the junction contained 9 bases not matched to a gene. Germline V gene sequence: CDR1 ENHRY, CDR2 SYGVKD. The CDR3 has 17 residues. CDR3 sequence: CAISSPGTRDSYNEQFF. The CDR3 DNA is TGTGCCATCAGTTCTCCCGGGACTAGAGACTCCTACAATGAGCAGTTCTTC.

Note on this clone: At one of its ends the junction is not consistent with the germline gene, which may arise from a read error. This chain joins TRBV6-5 and TRBJ1-5; D might be TRBD1 (6 bases). Germline loops: CDR1 MNHEY, CDR2 SVGAGI. The CDR3 runs 13 residues. As DNA, the CDR3 is TGTGCCACAAGCGGGGGGGCTAATCAGCCCCGGCATTTT. It translates to CATSGGANQPRHF.

The gene calls are TRBV15 and TRBJ2-1; D gene unclear. Germline loops: CDR1 LNHNV, CDR2 YYDKDF (reference sequence). Trimming left V 5 bases short and J 0 bases short, with 11 bases between. The CDR3 has 15 residues. The CDR3 protein is CATSVASSSYNEQFF. As DNA, the CDR3 is TGTGCCACCAGCGTAGCTTCGAGCTCCTACAATGAGCAGTTCTTC.

The V and J genes are TRBV11-3 and TRBJ1-1; a weak D match, TRBD1 (5 bases). Trimming pared 0 bases from V and 7 bases from J, leaving 18 bases between. This CDR3 spans 16 amino acids. From germline, CDR1 is SGHNT and CDR2 YENEEA. The CDR3 region has the DNA TGTGCCAGCAGCTTAGATCCTACAGGAAGGCGAATTGAAGCTTTCTTT. This sequence encodes CASSLDPTGRRIEAFF.

The rearrangement uses TRBV19 and TRBJ2-7; 8 positions match TRBD2. CDR1 is LNHDA, CDR2 SQIVND, per germline (reference sequence). Trimming removed 1 base from V and 3 bases from J; junction bases left unmatched: 8. This CDR3 region has 16 residues. The CDR3 DNA follows: TGTGCCAGTAGTATAGCGCGGGCTAGCGGGTACTACGAGCAGTACTTC. Protein product: CASSIARASGYYEQYF.

The genes are TRBV7-2 and TRBJ2-5; no clear D gene. There are 15 residues in the CDR3. Germline V CDR1 and CDR2: SGHTA, FQGNSA. Trimming removed 2 bases at V and 1 base at J, with 11 bases between. CDR3 loop: CASSLITAAQETQYF. The CDR3 DNA follows: TGTGCCAGCAGCTTAATTACGGCGGCCCAAGAGACCCAGTACTTC. The full variable domain, completed using reference TRBV7-2 and TRBJ2-5, is GAGVSQSPSNKVTEKGKDVELRCDPISGHTALYWYRQSLGQGLEFLIYFQGNSAPDKSGLPSDRFSAERTGGSVSTLTIQRTQQEDSAVYLCASSLITAAQETQYFGPGTRLLVL.

The rearrangement joins TRBV7-9 to TRBJ2-7; possibly TRBD1 for D (6 bases). CDR3 length equals 14 residues. Germline loops: CDR1 SEHNR, CDR2 FQNEAQ (reference sequence). Trimming left V 5 bases short and J 3 bases short, with 14 bases between. Here the CDR3 reads CASSQQGVGYEQYF. CDR3 bases: TGTGCCAGCAGCCAACAGGGAGTCGGCTACGAGCAGTACTTC.

The CDR3 reads CASAGDSGTEAFF. The CDR3 nucleotides are TGTGCCAGCGCCGGGGACTCGGGGACTGAAGCTTTCTTT. This chain joins TRBV18 and TRBJ1-1, with D perhaps matching TRBD1 (5 bases). Trimming pared 8 bases from V and 5 bases from J, leaving 15 bases between. The CDR3 consists of 13 residues. CDR1 is KGHSH and CDR2 is LQKENI in the germline V gene.

The chain is built from TRBV29-1 and TRBJ2-3; 7 bases align to TRBD2. With 7 bases clipped from V and 4 bases from J, the junction kept 11 bases outside the gene matches. CDR3 size: 14 residues. Germline loops: CDR1 SQVTM, CDR2 ANQGSEA. The CDR3 protein is CSALWAGAADTQYF. In nucleotides, the CDR3 is TGCAGCGCCCTATGGGCGGGAGCTGCAGATACGCAGTATTTT.

As DNA, the CDR3 is TGTGCCAGCAGTTTATTTCAATTGAACAGGGGGAGTCAGCCCCAGCATTTT. Encoded protein: CASSLFQLNRGSQPQHF. J is TRBJ1-5 and V is TRBV28, with TRBD1 matching over 8 bases. CDR1 MDHEN and CDR2 SYDVKM come from the germline V gene. Germline trimming cut 1 base from V and 6 bases from J; bases unmatched to any gene: 11. CDR3 length: 17 residues.

The chain combines TRBV28 with TRBJ2-2; 9 nucleotides agree with TRBD2. Germline assignment: CDR1 MDHEN and CDR2 SYDVKM. CDR3 length equals 20 residues. V was clipped by 3 bases and J by 7 bases; unmatched bases: 21. The DNA for the CDR3 is TGTGCCAGCAGTTTTCCGGTTAGCGGGAGTCTGGGAGTAAGGGTCGGGGAGCTGTTTTTT. Translation gives CASSFPVSGSLGVRVGELFF.

The chain uses TRBV10-3 and TRBJ2-3, with TRBD2 matching 9 bases. The trim removed 3 bases at V and 4 bases at J, leaving 5 bases unmatched. Germline V lookup: CDR1 ENHRY, CDR2 SYGVKD. This CDR3 comprises 15 residues. CDR3: CAISEPGTSPDTQYF. In nucleotides, the CDR3 is TGTGCCATCAGTGAACCCGGGACTAGCCCAGATACGCAGTATTTT.

V is TRBV11-2 and J is TRBJ2-5, with 8 bases lining up with TRBD1. The CDR3 runs 19 residues. Trimming at V came to 2 bases and at J to 5 bases, leaving 19 bases not matched to a gene. CDR1 SGHAT and CDR2 FQNNGV come from the germline V gene. Here the CDR3 reads CASSLNFAVPPGGRETQYF. In nucleotides, the CDR3 is TGTGCCAGCAGCTTAAATTTCGCGGTTCCCCCAGGGGGCCGGGAGACCCAGTACTTC.

The genes are TRBV10-3 and TRBJ2-7, with 7 bases lining up with TRBD1. Germline assignment: CDR1 ENHRY and CDR2 SYGVKD. V shed 1 base and J 1 base; nucleotides not matched to a gene: 7. The CDR3 is made up of 16 amino acids. In nucleotides, the CDR3 is TGTGCCATCAGTGAGTTCGAGGGGGCCAATTCCTACGAGCAGTACTTC. It encodes CAISEFEGANSYEQYF.

V gene TRBV27 combines with J gene TRBJ2-7, with TRBD1 as a possible D gene (6 bases). Per germline, CDR1 MNHEY and CDR2 SMNVEV (reference sequence). The CDR3 contains 16 residues. Between the trimmed V and J ends, which lost 5 bases and 3 bases, there was a span of 20 bases. CDR3 DNA: TGTGCCAGCAGTCACGACAGGATCCCTGCCCTCTACGAGCAGTACTTC. This gives the protein CASSHDRIPALYEQYF.

The J gene is TRBJ2-1, the V gene TRBV19; D perhaps matches TRBD2 (6 bases). Germline V gene sequence: CDR1 LNHDA, CDR2 SQIVND (reference sequence). This CDR3 is built from 16 residues. Deletions cut 4 bases from V and 7 bases from J, with 20 bases between. In nucleotides, the CDR3 is TGTGCCAGTAGTAGGGGGGTGGTAGCGCCAGATAATGAGCAGTTCTTC. Translation gives CASSRGVVAPDNEQFF. Variable domain in full (rest from reference TRBV19 and TRBJ2-1): DGGITQSPKYLFRKEGQNVTLSCEQNLNHDAMYWYRQDPGQGLRLIYYSQIVNDFQKGDIAEGYSVSREKKESFPLTVTSAQKNPTAFYLCASSRGVVAPDNEQFFGPGTRLTVL.

The gene calls are TRBV28 and TRBJ1-2; D is perhaps TRBD1 (5 bases). V was trimmed by 1 base and J by 1 base, leaving 13 bases between them. Germline V gene data show CDR1 as MDHEN and CDR2 as SYDVKM. The CDR3 runs 16 residues. CDR3 loop: CASSLFGGAVNYGYTF. In nucleotides, the CDR3 is TGTGCCAGCAGTTTATTTGGAGGGGCTGTTAACTATGGCTACACCTTC.

CDR3 in DNA: TGTGCCAGCAGTCCCCTTGTGGCTAGCGGGGGGGGTTGGTTCTTC. As protein: CASSPLVASGGGWFF. This rearrangement joins TRBV7-2 to TRBJ2-1; 12 bases match TRBD2. The J segment lost 15 bases and the V segment lost 6 bases, leaving 15 bases of the junction unmatched. Germline CDR1 is SGHTA and CDR2 is FQGNSA. This CDR3 is 15 amino acids long.

This chain uses TRBV10-1 with TRBJ1-4, with 7 bases matching TRBD1. Germline CDR1 WNHNN, CDR2 SYGVQD (reference sequence). The J segment lost 4 bases and the V segment lost 2 bases, leaving 4 bases of the junction unmatched. The CDR3 totals 15 residues. The CDR3 region is CASSEGQANNEKLFF. CDR3 sequence (DNA): TGCGCCAGCAGTGAGGGACAGGCGAATAATGAAAAACTGTTTTTT.

This sequence joins TRBV10-3 and TRBJ1-2; TRBD1 agrees at 7 bases. Losses at the gene ends were 0 bases for V and 2 bases for J; bases not matched to a gene: 3. Germline V CDR1 and CDR2: ENHRY, SYGVKD. The CDR3 length is 15 residues. DNA of the CDR3: TGTGCCATCAGTGAGTCGACAGGGTCAAACTATGGCTACACCTTC. Translation gives CAISESTGSNYGYTF.

This chain connects TRBV11-3 to TRBJ2-7; 10 bases are a match to TRBD1. The J segment lost 2 bases and the V segment lost 6 bases, leaving 10 bases of the junction unmatched. CDR1 is SGHNT, CDR2 YENEEA, per germline. The CDR3 spans 16 residues. CDR3 in amino acids: CASRGGRDRGTYEQYF. The CDR3, as DNA: TGTGCCAGCAGAGGAGGCCGGGACAGGGGTACCTACGAGCAGTACTTC.

J is TRBJ1-1 and V is TRBV11-3; D is ambiguous. The CDR3 is made up of 11 amino acids. Trimming shortened V by 4 bases and J by 3 bases, and 3 bases separated the two germline ends. Germline V CDR1 and CDR2: SGHNT, YENEEA. This CDR3 reads CASSSYTEAFF. The CDR3 DNA follows: TGTGCCAGCAGCTCGTACACTGAAGCTTTCTTT.